The 26 T cell receptor beta chains below come from one sample, sequenced in a study of CD4 T cells in relation to SARS-CoV-2 and coronaviruses. Unexposed donor CD4+ T cells date from about 2011-2018, before the COVID-19 pandemic. Produced via immunoSEQ multiplex PCR; TCRdb's table is partial and in-frame only. The table lists roughly 60,000 clones, about 94% of them singletons, with roughly 0.14% in the top ten. The sequenced material came from naive CD4+ T cells from PBMCs. Subset here: naive CD4+ T cells isolated by negative enrichment. The receptors were sampled from a human donor in good health.

The V and J genes are TRBV28 and TRBJ1-5; the D gene is possibly TRBD1 (6 bases). Per germline, CDR1 MDHEN and CDR2 SYDVKM. The CDR3 covers 17 residues. V was clipped by 5 bases and J by 1 base, with 18 bases between them. Here the CDR3 DNA reads TGTGCCAGCAGTACACAAAACAGGGTAAGAAGCAATCAGCCCCAGCATTTT. Protein product: CASSTQNRVRSNQPQHF.

The V and J genes are TRBV28 and TRBJ2-3; D not resolved. Trimming took off 2 bases at V and 7 bases at J, with 10 bases between the two ends. This CDR3 has 13 amino acids. The germline CDR1 and CDR2 sequences are MDHEN and SYDVKM. CDR3 amino acids: CASSLGQANTQYF. In nucleotides, the CDR3 is TGTGCCAGCAGTTTAGGTCAAGCGAATACGCAGTATTTT.

The J gene is TRBJ2-1, the V gene TRBV11-2; a possible D gene is TRBD2 (5 bases). V lost 2 bases and J 0 bases, leaving 11 bases between the germline ends. The CDR3 contains 16 residues. In germline, CDR1 is SGHAT, CDR2 FQNNGV. CDR3 sequence reads: CASSLLMGSSYNEQFF. The CDR3 nucleotides are TGTGCCAGCAGCTTATTGATGGGGAGCTCCTACAATGAGCAGTTCTTC.

The chain combines TRBV2 with TRBJ2-1; the D gene is possibly TRBD1 (6 bases). The CDR3 has 14 amino acids. Trimming left V 6 bases short and J 7 bases short, with 16 bases between. Germline loops: CDR1 SNHLY, CDR2 FYNNEI. CDR3: CASRTDRQRNEQFF. The DNA for the CDR3 is TGTGCCAGCAGGACGGACAGACAAAGGAATGAGCAGTTCTTC.

Note on this clone: The sample holds other DNA sequences that translate to the same CDR3. The J gene is TRBJ2-2, the V gene TRBV7-3; a weak D match, TRBD1 (8 bases). The CDR3 is made up of 16 amino acids. CDR1 SGHTA and CDR2 FQGTGA come from the germline V gene. Trimming pared 9 bases from V and 4 bases from J, leaving 21 bases between. The CDR3 DNA reads TGTGCCAGTAGCCCGATGACAGGGGAGGGCACCGGGGAGCTGTTTTTT. Translating gives CASSPMTGEGTGELFF.

V gene TRBV18 combines with J gene TRBJ1-2; D may be TRBD1 (5 bases). The CDR3 covers 14 residues. The V end was cut by 4 bases, the J end by 2 bases, with 11 bases between. From germline, CDR1 is KGHSH and CDR2 LQKENI. This chain's CDR3 is CASSRDGKNYGYTF. The CDR3 DNA is TGTGCCAGCTCACGGGACGGGAAGAACTATGGCTACACCTTC.

The rearrangement uses TRBV10-2 and TRBJ2-6; no definite D call. The CDR3 length is 14 residues. Trimming took 4 bases from V and 0 from J, leaving 4 bases between them. The germline gives CDR1 WSHSY, CDR2 SAAADI. The CDR3 reads CASSGDSGANVLTF. Here the CDR3 DNA reads TGCGCCAGCAGTGGAGACTCTGGGGCCAACGTCCTGACTTTC.

This clone was recorded once. V is TRBV28 and J is TRBJ1-5; the D is unclear. V lost 4 bases and J lost 6, with 13 bases in between. In germline, CDR1 is MDHEN, CDR2 SYDVKM. CDR3 length equals 14 residues. DNA for the CDR3: TGTGCCAGCAGTTATGGATCTTTGGGTCAGCCCCAGCATTTT. Translated, it gives CASSYGSLGQPQHF. The full variable domain, in which reference TRBV28 and TRBJ1-5 provide the parts outside the CDR3, is DVKVTQSSRYLVKRTGEKVFLECVQDMDHENMFWYRQDPGLGLRLIYFSYDVKMKEKGDIPEGYSVSREKKERFSLILESASTNQTSMYLCASSYGSLGQPQHFGDGTRLSIL.

This clone turned up a few times. CDR3 nucleotides: TGTGCCAGCAGAGATGACAGGAGTAGCAATCAGCCCCAGCATTTT. It yields the protein CASRDDRSSNQPQHF. The chain carries TRBV28 and TRBJ1-5, with a possible D match to TRBD1 (6 bases). V was cut by 6 bases and J by 0 bases, with 12 bases left in between. The CDR3 consists of 15 residues. Germline-derived CDR1 and CDR2 are MDHEN and SYDVKM. The variable domain in full, with the rest retrieved from reference TRBV28 and TRBJ1-5, is DVKVTQSSRYLVKRTGEKVFLECVQDMDHENMFWYRQDPGLGLRLIYFSYDVKMKEKGDIPEGYSVSREKKERFSLILESASTNQTSMYLCASRDDRSSNQPQHFGDGTRLSIL.

The chain recombines TRBV5-5 with TRBJ2-7; maybe TRBD1 (5 bases). V was cut by 4 bases and J by 1 base, with 18 bases left in between. Germline V gene data show CDR1 as SGHKS and CDR2 as YYEKEE (reference sequence). The CDR3 extends over 16 amino acids. CDR3 in DNA: TGTGCCAGCAGCGCAGGTCCGGGCCAGGGATCCTACGAGCAGTACTTC. Translating gives CASSAGPGQGSYEQYF.

CDR3 nucleotide sequence: TGTGCCAGCTCACCAGGGGCAGGGAATGGAAACACCATATATTTT. It translates to CASSPGAGNGNTIYF. The V call is TRBV18, the J call TRBJ1-3; D is perhaps TRBD1 (5 bases). Trimming pared 2 bases from V and 3 bases from J, leaving 11 bases between. This CDR3 is 15 amino acids long. Germline V gene lookup returns CDR1 KGHSH and CDR2 LQKENI.

The chain links TRBV3-1 (or the pseudogene TRBV3-2) to TRBJ2-6, with D tentatively TRBD1 or TRBD2 (5 bases each). The germline gives CDR1 LGHDT, CDR2 YNNKEL (reference sequence). The CDR3 spans 18 residues. The germline V and J ends were trimmed by 4 bases and 0 bases, with 16 bases remaining between them. The CDR3 loop reads CASSPSPGRSSGANVLTF. CDR3 DNA sequence: TGTGCCAGCAGCCCCTCCCCGGGACGGAGCTCTGGGGCCAACGTCCTGACTTTC.

The V gene is TRBV20-1, the J gene TRBJ1-1; TRBD1 is a possible D gene (6 bases). The germline V gene encodes CDR1 DFQATT and CDR2 SNEGSKA (reference sequence). This CDR3 is 14 amino acids long. V was clipped by 3 bases and J by 0 bases, with 11 bases between them. The CDR3 DNA reads TGCAGTGCTAGTGGACAGTGGATGAACACTGAAGCTTTCTTT. Its translation: CSASGQWMNTEAFF.

This chain joins TRBV6-1 and TRBJ2-3; D uncertain. The V end was cut by 2 bases, the J end by 4 bases, with 1 base between. Germline lookup yields CDR1 MNHNS and CDR2 SASEGT. The length of the CDR3 is 11 residues. In nucleotides, the CDR3 is TGTGCCAGCAGTGAATCAGATACGCAGTATTTT. The encoded protein is CASSESDTQYF.

The CDR3 nucleotides read TGCAGCGTTGAAGAGGGGCGAGATAGGGTCACCTTC. This gives the protein CSVEEGRDRVTF. The gene calls are TRBV29-1 and TRBJ1-2; D possibly corresponds to TRBD1 (5 bases). Germline V gene sequence: CDR1 SQVTM, CDR2 ANQGSEA. The CDR3 spans 12 residues. V lost 0 bases and J 13 bases, leaving 15 bases between the germline ends.

The rearrangement joins TRBV30 to TRBJ1-2; 7 bases fit TRBD1. Looked up from germline, CDR1 is GTSNPN and CDR2 is SVGIG (reference sequence). V dropped 2 bases and J dropped 4; count of bases not matched to a gene: 7. CDR3 length equals 14 residues. For the CDR3, the DNA is TGTGCCTGGAGTTCGAGACAGGGACGCTATGGCTACACCTTC. This gives the protein CAWSSRQGRYGYTF.

This sequence joins TRBV28 and TRBJ2-7; TRBD1 matches 9 bases. CDR1 MDHEN and CDR2 SYDVKM come from the germline V gene. The CDR3 is made up of 17 amino acids. Trimming at V came to 6 bases and at J to 0 bases, leaving 12 bases not matched to a gene. Written as DNA, the CDR3 is TGTGCCAGCAGCCCCTCCGGGACAGGGAAAGGCTCCTACGAGCAGTACTTC. Translated: CASSPSGTGKGSYEQYF.

In DNA, the CDR3 is TGTGCCAGCAGTTACTTGACTAGGCTCGAGCAGTACTTC. Its protein is CASSYLTRLEQYF. The chain recombines TRBV6-2 or TRBV6-3 with TRBJ2-7; D is possibly TRBD2 (6 bases). There are 13 residues in the CDR3. V lost 1 base, J lost 6 bases, and 10 bases lay in between. The germline gives CDR1 MNHEY, CDR2 SVGEGT.

The chain uses TRBV2 and TRBJ2-2, with D uncertain. With 6 bases removed from V and 1 base from J, the gap between germline ends came to 12 bases. The CDR3 has 15 residues. Germline CDR1 and CDR2: SNHLY and FYNNEI. Here the CDR3 DNA reads TGTGCCAGCAGATACGTTTCACAGAACACCGGGGAGCTGTTTTTT. Translation gives CASRYVSQNTGELFF.

The chain is built from TRBV7-9 and TRBJ1-4; a weak D match, TRBD1 (6 bases). CDR3 length: 15 residues. V was pared by 5 bases and J by 0 bases, with 10 bases between. Per germline, CDR1 SEHNR and CDR2 FQNEAQ (reference sequence). The DNA for the CDR3 is TGTGCCAGCAGCCGGGGGGGCACAACTAATGAAAAACTGTTTTTT. Translating gives CASSRGGTTNEKLFF.

This chain uses TRBV2 with TRBJ2-2; 10 bases map to TRBD1. The CDR3 extends over 16 amino acids. CDR1 SNHLY and CDR2 FYNNEI come from the germline V gene. The J segment lost 0 bases and the V segment lost 8 bases, leaving 6 bases of the junction unmatched. The chain's CDR3 is CASGRGTGANTGELFF. The CDR3 DNA reads as TGTGCCAGCGGCCGGGGGACAGGGGCGAACACCGGGGAGCTGTTTTTT.

The V gene is TRBV19, the J gene TRBJ2-3, with 9 nucleotides matching TRBD2. Losses at the gene ends were 6 bases for V and 1 base for J; bases not matched to a gene: 5. CDR1 is LNHDA, CDR2 SQIVND, per germline (reference sequence). The length of the CDR3 is 15 residues. The CDR3 DNA sequence: TGTGCCAGTAGGGAACTAGCGGGCCGCACAGATACGCAGTATTTT. It specifies CASRELAGRTDTQYF.

V gene TRBV28 combines with J gene TRBJ2-3; D remains ambiguous. Germline V lookup: CDR1 MDHEN, CDR2 SYDVKM. The CDR3 loop spans 13 amino acids. The germline V and J ends were trimmed by 5 bases and 4 bases, with 10 bases remaining between them. The CDR3 here is CASSDPRPDTQYF. The CDR3 DNA reads TGTGCCAGCAGTGACCCGAGGCCAGATACGCAGTATTTT.

The chain joins TRBV14 to TRBJ1-6; D gene unclear. This CDR3 has 15 amino acids. Germline V CDR1 and CDR2: SGHDN, FVKESK. Trimming left V 0 bases short and J 1 base short, with 4 bases between. CDR3 residues: CASSQDYSYNSPLHF. The CDR3 DNA reads TGTGCCAGCAGCCAAGATTATTCCTATAATTCACCCCTCCACTTT.

The chain recombines TRBV7-2 with TRBJ1-5; D gene ambiguous. This CDR3 has 13 residues. Trimming shortened V by 5 bases and J by 2 bases, and 7 bases separated the two germline ends. Germline V gene lookup returns CDR1 SGHTA and CDR2 FQGNSA. CDR3 loop: CASSPGRNQPQHF. Here the CDR3 DNA reads TGTGCCAGCAGCCCCGGGCGCAATCAGCCCCAGCATTTT.

This clone came up once. This sequence joins TRBV6-2 or TRBV6-3 and TRBJ2-7, with D maybe TRBD1 (6 bases). The CDR3 has 15 amino acids. The germline V and J ends were trimmed by 5 bases and 4 bases, with 18 bases remaining between them. Looked up from germline, CDR1 is MNHEY and CDR2 is SVGEGT. CDR3 amino acids: CASSRLGSGVYEQYF. The DNA for the CDR3 is TGTGCCAGCAGTCGACTTGGCTCAGGGGTGTACGAGCAGTACTTC.